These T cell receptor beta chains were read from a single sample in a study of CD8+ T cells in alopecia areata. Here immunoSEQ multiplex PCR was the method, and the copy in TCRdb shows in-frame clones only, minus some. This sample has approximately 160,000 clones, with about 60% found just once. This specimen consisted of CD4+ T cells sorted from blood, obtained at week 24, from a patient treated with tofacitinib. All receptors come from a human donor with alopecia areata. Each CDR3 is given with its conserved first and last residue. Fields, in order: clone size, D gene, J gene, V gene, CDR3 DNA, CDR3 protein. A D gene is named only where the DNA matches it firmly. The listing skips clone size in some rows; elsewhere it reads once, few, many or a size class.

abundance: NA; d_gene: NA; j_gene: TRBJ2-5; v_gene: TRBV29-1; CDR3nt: TGCAGCGTTGTCCGGGGAAGTCTCGTGGAAGAGACCCAGTACTTC; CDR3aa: CSVVRGSLVEETQYF
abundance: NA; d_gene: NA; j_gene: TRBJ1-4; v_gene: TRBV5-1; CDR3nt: TGCGCCAGCGGCCCAGGGGTTGGGAATGAAAAACTGTTTTTT; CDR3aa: CASGPGVGNEKLFF
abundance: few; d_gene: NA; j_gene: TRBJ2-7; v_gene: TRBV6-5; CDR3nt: TGTGCCAGCAGTTACCCTGGAAACCCTCTCAACTTC; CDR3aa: CASSYPGNPLNF
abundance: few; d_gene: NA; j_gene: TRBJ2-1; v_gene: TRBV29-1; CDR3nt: TGCAGCGTCGCGGGCGGGTCAGGGGAGCAGTTCTTC; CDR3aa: CSVAGGSGEQFF
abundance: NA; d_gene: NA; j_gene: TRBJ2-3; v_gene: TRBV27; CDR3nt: TGTGCCAGCAGTTTCAGCCGCCGGGATACGCAGTATTTT; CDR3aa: CASSFSRRDTQYF
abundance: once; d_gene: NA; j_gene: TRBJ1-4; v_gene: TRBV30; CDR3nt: TGTGCCTGGAGTGTAAACGGGGGGAAACTGTTTTTT; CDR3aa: CAWSVNGGKLFF
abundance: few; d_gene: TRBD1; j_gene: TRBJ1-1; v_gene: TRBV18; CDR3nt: TGTGCCAGCTCACCCGACAGGGCTAACACTGAAGCTTTCTTT; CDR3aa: CASSPDRANTEAFF
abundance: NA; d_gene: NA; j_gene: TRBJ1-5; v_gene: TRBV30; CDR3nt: TGTGCCTGGAGTGAAGGTTATCAGGTAGTCGGCAATCAGCCCCAGCATTTT; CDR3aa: CAWSEGYQVVGNQPQHF
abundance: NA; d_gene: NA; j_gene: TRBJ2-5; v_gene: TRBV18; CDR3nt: TGTGCCAGCTCACCATCCAACGGATGGGGGACCCAGTACTTC; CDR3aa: CASSPSNGWGTQYF
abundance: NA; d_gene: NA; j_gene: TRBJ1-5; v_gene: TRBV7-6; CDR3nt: TGTGCCAGCAGCCCTGGGCGGGCAGGGAGTAATCAGCCCCAGCATTTT; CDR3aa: CASSPGRAGSNQPQHF
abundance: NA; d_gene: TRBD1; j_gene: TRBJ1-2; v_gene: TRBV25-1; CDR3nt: TGTGCCAGCGCCGACAGGGCCGGCAATGGCTACACCTTC; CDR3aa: CASADRAGNGYTF
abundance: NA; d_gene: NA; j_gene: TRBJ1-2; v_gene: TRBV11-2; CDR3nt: TGTGCCAGCAGCCCAGGACGGGGATCGGTCTATGGCTACACCTTC; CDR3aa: CASSPGRGSVYGYTF
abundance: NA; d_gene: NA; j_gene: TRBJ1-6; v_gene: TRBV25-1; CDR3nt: TGTGCCAGCAGACAGACTAGCTCCTATAATTCACCCCTCCACTTT; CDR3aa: CASRQTSSYNSPLHF
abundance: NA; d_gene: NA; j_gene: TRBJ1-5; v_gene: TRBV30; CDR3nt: TGTGCCTGGAGTGTGGGGCATAGCAATCAGCCCCAGCATTTT; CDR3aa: CAWSVGHSNQPQHF
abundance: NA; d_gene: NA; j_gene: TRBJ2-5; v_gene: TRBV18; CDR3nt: TGTGCCAGCTCACCGGAGGGGGCAGGGAAGACCCAGTACTTC; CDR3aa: CASSPEGAGKTQYF
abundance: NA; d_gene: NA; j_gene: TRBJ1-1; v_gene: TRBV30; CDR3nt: TGTGCCTGGAGTAAAGGGGGGTTTCAAGCTTTCTTT; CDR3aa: CAWSKGGFQAFF
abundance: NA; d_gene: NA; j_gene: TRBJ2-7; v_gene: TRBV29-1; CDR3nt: TGCAGCGTCCAACGGGGGCCGTCCTACGAGCAGTACTTC; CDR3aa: CSVQRGPSYEQYF
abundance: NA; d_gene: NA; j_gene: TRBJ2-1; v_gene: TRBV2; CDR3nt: TGTGCCAGCAGCGACAATGAGCAGTTCTTC; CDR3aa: CASSDNEQFF
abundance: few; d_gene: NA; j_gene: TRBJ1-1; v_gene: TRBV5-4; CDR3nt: TGTGCCAGCAGCTTGGATTTCGGGGCCACTGAAGCTTTCTTT; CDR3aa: CASSLDFGATEAFF
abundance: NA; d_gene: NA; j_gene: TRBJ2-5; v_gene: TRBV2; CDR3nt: TGTGCCAGCTCCCTCGCCGAGACCCAGTACTTC; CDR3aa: CASSLAETQYF
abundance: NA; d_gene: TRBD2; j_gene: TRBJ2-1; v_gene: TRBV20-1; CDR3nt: TGCAGTGCTAGACTAGCGGTTGAGCAATTCTTC; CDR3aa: CSARLAVEQFF
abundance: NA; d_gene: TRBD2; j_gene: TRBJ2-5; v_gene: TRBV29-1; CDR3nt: TGCAGCGTTGTTGGGACTAGGCAAGAGACCCAGTACTTC; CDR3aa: CSVVGTRQETQYF
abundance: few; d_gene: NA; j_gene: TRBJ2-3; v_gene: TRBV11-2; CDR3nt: TGTGCCAGCAGCTATAGGGACGGTTTCACAGATACGCAGTATTTT; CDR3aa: CASSYRDGFTDTQYF
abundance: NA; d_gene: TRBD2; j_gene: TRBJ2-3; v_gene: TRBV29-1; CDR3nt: TGCAGCGCTGAATTGGGACTAGCGGGGGGCACAGATACGCAGTATTTT; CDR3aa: CSAELGLAGGTDTQYF
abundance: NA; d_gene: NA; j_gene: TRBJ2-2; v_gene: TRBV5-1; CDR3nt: TGCGCCAGCAGCTTCAGTAGGGTAGCGGTCACCGGGGAGCTGTTTTTT; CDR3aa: CASSFSRVAVTGELFF
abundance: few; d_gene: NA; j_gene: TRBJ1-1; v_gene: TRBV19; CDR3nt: TGTGCCAGTAGGACGGGACGGTTGAACACTGAAGCTTTCTTT; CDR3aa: CASRTGRLNTEAFF
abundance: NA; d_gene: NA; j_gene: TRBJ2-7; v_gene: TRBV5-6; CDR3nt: TGTGCCAGCAGCGCATTAGTGAGCTTCGCAGAGCAGTACTTC; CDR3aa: CASSALVSFAEQYF
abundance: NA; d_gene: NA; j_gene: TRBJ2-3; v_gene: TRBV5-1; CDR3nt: TGCGCCAGCAGCTTCCGGGGGGCTACAGATACGCAGTATTTT; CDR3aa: CASSFRGATDTQYF
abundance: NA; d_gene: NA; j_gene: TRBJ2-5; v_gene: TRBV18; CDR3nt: TGTGCCAGCTCACCATACAGGCTTATAGAGACCCAGTACTTC; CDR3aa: CASSPYRLIETQYF
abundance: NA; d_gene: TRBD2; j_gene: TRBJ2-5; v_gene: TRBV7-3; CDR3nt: TGTGCCAGCAGCTTAACCCGCGCGACTAGCGGGGGGCTCCAAGAGACCCAGTACTTC; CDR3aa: CASSLTRATSGGLQETQYF
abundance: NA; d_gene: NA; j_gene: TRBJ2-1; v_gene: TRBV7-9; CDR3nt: TGTGCCAGCAGCTTAGATAGGGGCCCCTACAATGAGCAGTTCTTC; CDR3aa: CASSLDRGPYNEQFF
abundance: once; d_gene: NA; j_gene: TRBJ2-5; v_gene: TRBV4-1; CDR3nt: TGCGCCAGCAGCCAAGCCGACAGGGGAGGGGTGGAGACCCAGTACTTC; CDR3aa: CASSQADRGGVETQYF
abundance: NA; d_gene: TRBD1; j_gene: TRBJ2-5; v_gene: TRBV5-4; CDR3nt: TGTGCCAGCAGCTTGGAACGTCGGGACAGCTCAGAGACCCAGTACTTC; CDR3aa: CASSLERRDSSETQYF
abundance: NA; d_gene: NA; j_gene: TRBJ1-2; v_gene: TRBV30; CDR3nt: TGTGCCCGCCATCGAGGGGCAGGTGGCTACACCTTC; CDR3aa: CARHRGAGGYTF
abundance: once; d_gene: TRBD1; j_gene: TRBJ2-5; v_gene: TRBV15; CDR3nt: TGTGCCACCAGCAGAGCCACAGGGGGCTGGGAGACCCAGTACTTC; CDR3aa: CATSRATGGWETQYF
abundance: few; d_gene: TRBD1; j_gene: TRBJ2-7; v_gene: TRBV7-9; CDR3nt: TGTGCCAGCAGCACCGCGGGACAGGGGATTTACGAGCAGTACTTC; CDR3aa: CASSTAGQGIYEQYF
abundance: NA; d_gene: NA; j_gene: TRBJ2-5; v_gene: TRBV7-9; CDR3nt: TGTGCCAGCAGCTCGCAGAAAGAGACCCAGTACTTC; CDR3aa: CASSSQKETQYF
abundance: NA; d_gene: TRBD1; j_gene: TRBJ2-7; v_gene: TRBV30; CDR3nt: TGTGCCTGGGGCCGGGACAGGGACTACGAGCAGTACTTC; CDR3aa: CAWGRDRDYEQYF
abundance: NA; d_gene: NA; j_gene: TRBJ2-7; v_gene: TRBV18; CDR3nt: TGTGCCAGCTCATCTACAGGCCCCTACGAGCAGTACTTC; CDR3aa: CASSSTGPYEQYF
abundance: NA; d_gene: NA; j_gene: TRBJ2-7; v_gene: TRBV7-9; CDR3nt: TGTGCCAGCAGCTTAACATACGAGCAGTACTTC; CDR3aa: CASSLTYEQYF
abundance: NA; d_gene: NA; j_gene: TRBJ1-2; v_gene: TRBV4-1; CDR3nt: TGCGCCAGCAGCCAAGTTGAGGATAACTATGGCTACACCTTC; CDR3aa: CASSQVEDNYGYTF
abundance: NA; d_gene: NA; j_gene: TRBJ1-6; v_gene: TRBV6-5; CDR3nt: TGTGCCAGCAGGCCGGGCCTGGAAAATTCACCCCTCCACTTT; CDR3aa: CASRPGLENSPLHF
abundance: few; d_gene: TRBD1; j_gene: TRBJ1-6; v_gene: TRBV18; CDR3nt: TGTGCCAGCTCGGCATTGGACAGGGGGGCGAATTCACCCCTCCACTTT; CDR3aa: CASSALDRGANSPLHF
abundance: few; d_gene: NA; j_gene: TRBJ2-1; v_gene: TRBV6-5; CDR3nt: TGTGCCAGCCTCCGGGCGGGGGCATACAATGAGCAGTTCTTC; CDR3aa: CASLRAGAYNEQFF
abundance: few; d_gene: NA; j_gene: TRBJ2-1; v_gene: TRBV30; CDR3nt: TGTGCCTGGAGGGTACGGGCAGGGACAGAGCAGTTCTTC; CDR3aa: CAWRVRAGTEQFF
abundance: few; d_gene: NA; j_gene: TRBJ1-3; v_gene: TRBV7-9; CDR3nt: TGTGCCAGCAGCTTTTCGGTACAGATAAACACCATATATTTT; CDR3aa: CASSFSVQINTIYF
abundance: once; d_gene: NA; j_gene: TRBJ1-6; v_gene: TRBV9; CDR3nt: TGTGCCAGCAGCGTAGATCCGGATCGGGCACCCCTCCACTTT; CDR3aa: CASSVDPDRAPLHF
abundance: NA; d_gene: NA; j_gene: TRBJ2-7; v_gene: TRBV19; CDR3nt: TGTGCCAGTAGTATACGTGGAGGGTCCCTCTCCTACGAGCAGTACTTC; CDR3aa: CASSIRGGSLSYEQYF
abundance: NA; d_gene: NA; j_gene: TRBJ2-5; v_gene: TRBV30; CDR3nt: TGTGCCTGGAGTCAAACCGGGGGACGAGAGACCCAGTACTTC; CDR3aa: CAWSQTGGRETQYF
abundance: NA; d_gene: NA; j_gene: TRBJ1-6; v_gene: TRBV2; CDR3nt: TGTGCCAGCGTGGACACGAATAATTCACCCCTCCACTTT; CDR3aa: CASVDTNNSPLHF
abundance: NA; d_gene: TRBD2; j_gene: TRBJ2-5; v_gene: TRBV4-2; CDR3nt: TGTGCCAGCAGCCAAGAACTAGCGGGGGGGCCGAGGACGGAGACCCAGTACTTC; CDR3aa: CASSQELAGGPRTETQYF
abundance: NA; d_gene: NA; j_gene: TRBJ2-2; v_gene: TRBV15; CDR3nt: TGTGCCACCAGCAGCTTCCTGGGGGAGCTGTTTTTT; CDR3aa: CATSSFLGELFF
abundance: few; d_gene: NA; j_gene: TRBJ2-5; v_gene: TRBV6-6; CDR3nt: TGTGCCAGCAGTTCGGGACTCCAAGAGACCCAGTACTTC; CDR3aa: CASSSGLQETQYF
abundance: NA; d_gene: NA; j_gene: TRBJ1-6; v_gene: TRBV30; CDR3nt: TGTGGGCGGACAACTCATCGGGGTTCACCCCTCCACTTT; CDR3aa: CGRTTHRGSPLHF
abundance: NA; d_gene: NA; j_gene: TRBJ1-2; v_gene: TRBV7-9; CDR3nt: TGTGCCAGCAGCTTAGACAGAGACTATGGCTACACCTTC; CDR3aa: CASSLDRDYGYTF